These T cell receptor beta chains were read from a single sample in a study of PD-1 blockade in classical Hodgkin lymphoma. TCRdb's copy holds only in-frame clones and misses some; the assay was immunoSEQ multiplex PCR. In the table there are just under 65,000 clones, 75% to 95% of which are singletons. The sample here was peripheral blood mononuclear cells (PBMCs), taken before the fourth cycle of nivolumab. These receptors were collected from a human donor with classical Hodgkin lymphoma. Each CDR3 is given with its conserved first and last residue. The D gene is left open where the match is weak. Clone size is shown for a subset of rows, as once, few, many or a class of expanded clone.

>-|TRBV5-1|TRBJ1-3|-
CASSLSILGASGNTIYF
TGCGCCAGCAGCTTGTCGATCCTTGGGGCCTCTGGAAACACCATATATTTT
>-|TRBV27|TRBJ1-6|TRBD1
CASSFGTGESPLHF
TGTGCCAGCAGCTTCGGGACAGGGGAATCACCCCTCCACTTT
>-|TRBV9|TRBJ1-2|-
CASQTENYGYTF
TGTGCCAGCCAGACAGAAAACTATGGCTACACCTTC
>-|TRBV5-8|TRBJ1-5|-
CASSLVSNQPQHF
TGTGCCAGCAGCTTGGTCAGCAATCAGCCCCAGCATTTT
>-|TRBV7-8|TRBJ2-7|TRBD2
CASSSRTSGYEQYF
TGTGCCAGCAGCTCCCGGACTAGCGGGTACGAGCAGTACTTC
>-|TRBV19|TRBJ2-1|-
CASSPTLTFDEQFF
TGTGCCAGTAGCCCCACCCTGACCTTCGATGAGCAGTTCTTC
>-|TRBV6-5|TRBJ2-3|-
CASSYSPVLVDTQYF
TGTGCCAGCAGTTACTCCCCCGTTCTGGTGGATACGCAGTATTTT
>-|TRBV5-8|TRBJ1-4|TRBD1
CASSLSGQGVEKLFF
TGTGCCAGCAGCCTCTCGGGACAGGGTGTAGAAAAACTGTTTTTT
>-|TRBV19|TRBJ2-1|TRBD2
CASSVTKLLAGVDNEQFF
TGTGCCAGTAGTGTGACCAAACTCCTAGCGGGGGTCGACAATGAGCAGTTCTTC
>few|TRBV3-1/TRBV3-2|TRBJ1-5|-
CASRLAHF
TGTGCCAGCCGCCTAGCTCATTTT
>-|TRBV19|TRBJ1-4|TRBD1
CASSIGQGNEKLFF
TGTGCCAGTAGTATCGGACAGGGGAATGAAAAACTGTTTTTT
>-|TRBV11-2|TRBJ1-6|TRBD1
CASSLESHRGTGSSPLHF
TGTGCCAGCAGCTTAGAGAGTCACAGGGGGACAGGGTCCTCACCCCTCCACTTT
>-|TRBV4-2|TRBJ2-7|TRBD2
CASSQKGLAGGKEQYF
TGTGCCAGCAGCCAAAAGGGACTAGCGGGGGGAAAAGAGCAGTACTTC
>-|TRBV7-2|TRBJ2-5|TRBD1
CASSQDRGPGETQYF
TGTGCCAGCAGCCAGGACAGGGGGCCAGGGGAGACCCAGTACTTC
>-|TRBV6-5|TRBJ1-2|TRBD1
CASNPQGRSYYGYTF
TGTGCCAGCAATCCACAGGGGCGCTCCTACTATGGCTACACCTTC
>-|TRBV5-3|TRBJ2-7|-
CARGQDESYEQYF
TGTGCCAGGGGACAAGACGAGTCCTACGAGCAGTACTTC
>-|TRBV6-5|TRBJ1-1|-
CASSYSYAEAFF
TGTGCCAGCAGTTACTCCTACGCTGAAGCTTTCTTT
>-|TRBV29-1|TRBJ2-2|-
CSATFTGELFF
TGCAGCGCCACGTTCACCGGGGAGCTGTTTTTT
>-|TRBV7-9|TRBJ1-2|-
CASSLNPNYGYTF
TGTGCCAGCAGCTTAAACCCTAACTATGGCTACACCTTC
>-|TRBV6-4|TRBJ1-1|-
CASMTGGRNTEAFF
TGTGCCAGCATGACAGGAGGCAGGAACACTGAAGCTTTCTTT
>-|TRBV2|TRBJ1-4|-
CASSPGATEKLFF
TGTGCCAGCAGTCCAGGGGCTACTGAAAAACTGTTTTTT
>-|TRBV7-6|TRBJ2-7|-
CASSPGDSAGYEQYF
TGTGCCAGCAGCCCCGGAGACAGCGCTGGCTACGAGCAGTACTTC
>-|TRBV10-3|TRBJ1-5|-
CAISESRTVNSNQPQHF
TGTGCCATCAGTGAGTCTCGGACAGTTAATAGCAATCAGCCCCAGCATTTT
>-|TRBV5-1|TRBJ1-1|-
CASSFQDSDPEAFF
TGCGCCAGCAGCTTTCAGGACTCGGACCCTGAAGCTTTCTTT
>-|TRBV28|TRBJ1-1|-
CASSLFGANTEAFF
TGTGCCAGCAGTTTATTCGGGGCGAACACTGAAGCTTTCTTT
>-|TRBV5-4|TRBJ1-4|-
CASSFAGFGNEKLFF
TGTGCCAGCAGCTTTGCGGGGTTTGGTAATGAAAAACTGTTTTTT
>few|TRBV9|TRBJ1-6|-
CASSLGLKSPLHF
TGTGCCAGCAGCCTCGGTCTCAAGTCACCCCTCCACTTT
>once|TRBV7-6|TRBJ2-7|-
CASSLAVIGRRDRDYEQYF
TGTGCCAGCAGCTTAGCGGTCATCGGTCGGCGGGACAGAGACTACGAGCAGTACTTC
>-|TRBV5-4|TRBJ2-7|-
CASSSQYEQYF
TGTGCCAGCAGCTCCCAATACGAGCAGTACTTC
>-|TRBV7-9|TRBJ2-2|TRBD1
CASSIRDSGNTGELFF
TGTGCCAGCAGCATTCGGGACAGCGGGAACACCGGGGAGCTGTTTTTT
>-|TRBV19|TRBJ1-3|-
CASSITALSGNTIYF
TGTGCCAGTAGTATAACAGCACTCTCTGGAAACACCATATATTTT
>-|TRBV12-5|TRBJ1-6|-
CASANGGLLPLHF
TGTGCTAGTGCCAACGGAGGACTTCTGCCCCTCCACTTT
>-|TRBV7-8|TRBJ1-3|-
CASSSYVQGAGNTIYF
TGTGCCAGCAGCTCTTATGTACAGGGAGCTGGAAACACCATATATTTT
>-|TRBV5-1|TRBJ2-2|TRBD1
CASSLNRGANTGELFF
TGCGCCAGCAGCTTGAACAGGGGAGCGAACACCGGGGAGCTGTTTTTT
>-|TRBV9|TRBJ2-1|-
CASSPHPSNEQFF
TGTGCCAGCAGCCCCCATCCGAGCAATGAGCAGTTCTTC
>-|TRBV23-1|TRBJ1-4|-
CASSQSTRANEKLFF
TGCGCCAGCAGTCAATCGACCAGGGCTAATGAAAAACTGTTTTTT
>-|TRBV30|TRBJ2-2|-
CAWSVLDTNTGELFF
TGTGCCTGGAGTGTACTGGACACGAACACCGGGGAGCTGTTTTTT
>-|TRBV4-1|TRBJ2-7|-
CASSQADRTPDEQYF
TGCGCCAGCAGCCAGGCTGACAGGACCCCCGACGAGCAGTACTTC
>once|TRBV27|TRBJ1-6|-
CASRAGSSYNSPLHF
TGTGCCAGCAGGGCCGGGAGCTCCTATAATTCACCCCTCCACTTT
>once|TRBV5-1|TRBJ1-3|-
CASSLTDSSGNTIYF
TGCGCCAGCAGCTTGACCGACAGCTCTGGAAACACCATATATTTT
>-|TRBV28|TRBJ2-7|-
CASRSPDEQYF
TGTGCCAGCAGGTCTCCTGACGAGCAGTACTTC
>-|TRBV2|TRBJ1-6|-
CASRKTDLNSPLHF
TGTGCCAGCAGGAAGACAGACTTAAATTCACCCCTCCACTTT
>-|TRBV7-9|TRBJ2-3|TRBD2
CASSLAGGVDTQYF
TGTGCCAGCTCACTAGCGGGGGGGGTAGATACGCAGTATTTT